What follows are 30 T cell receptor beta chains derived from one specimen sequenced in a study of shared clonotypes between healthy human individuals. The assay was immunoSEQ multiplex PCR, and TCRdb's table has in-frame clones only and misses some. The table lists approximately 470,000 clones, over 70% of them singletons, with over 9.5% in the top ten. The sequenced sample was PBMCs. The source is a middle-aged woman in good health. Some clones in this sample may be carry-over from other donors' samples.

The sample holds a few counts of this clone. V usage is TRBV6-5 and J usage is TRBJ1-5; 7 positions agree with TRBD1. Trimming removed 7 bases from V and 4 bases from J; junction bases left unmatched: 10. CDR1 MNHEY and CDR2 SVGAGI come from the germline V gene. The CDR3 spans 15 residues. The CDR3 DNA reads TGTGCCAGCAAGCGGGACAGATTTTTAAATCAGCCCCAGCATTTT. Residues: CASKRDRFLNQPQHF.

This clone showed up just once. The J gene is TRBJ1-1, the V gene TRBV6-1, with a tentative D call TRBD1 (5 bases). The CDR3 loop spans 16 amino acids. CDR1 MNHNS and CDR2 SASEGT come from the germline V gene. Trimming took 3 bases from V and 1 from J, leaving 15 bases between them. For the CDR3, the DNA is TGTGCCAGCAGTGATCGGGGCGACAGTTGGAACACTGAAGCTTTCTTT. Translated: CASSDRGDSWNTEAFF.

V and J are TRBV6-1 and TRBJ1-2; D is possibly TRBD1 (5 bases). CDR1 and CDR2 (germline): MNHNS, SASEGT. V dropped 1 base and J dropped 4 bases, with 10 bases sitting between them. The length of the CDR3 is 14 residues. As DNA, the CDR3 is TGTGCCAGCAGTGAAGTGGGGGGGAGCTATGGCTACACCTTC. It encodes CASSEVGGSYGYTF.

Comments on this clone: A single base is all that separates this from a far larger clone, so a read error is likely. This chain links TRBV18 with TRBJ1-1, with a tentative D call TRBD1 (6 bases). CDR3 length: 18 residues. Trimming removed 3 bases at V and 1 base at J, with 21 bases between. Germline V gives CDR1 KGHSH, CDR2 LQKENI. DNA of the CDR3: TGTGCCAGCTCACCCTCCGGGGGGCTCGAGGGACCGAACACTGAAGCTTTCTTT. Protein sequence: CASSPSGGLEGPNTEAFF.

This clone was seen a handful of times. V gene TRBV27 combines with J gene TRBJ2-3, with 9 bases identical to TRBD2. The germline V gene has CDR1 MNHEY and CDR2 SMNVEV (reference sequence). V dropped 6 bases and J dropped 0; count of bases not matched to a gene: 4. The CDR3 runs to 15 residues. CDR3 loop: CASRRLAVSTDTQYF. As DNA, the CDR3 is TGTGCCAGCAGGCGACTAGCGGTTAGCACAGATACGCAGTATTTT.

The V and J genes are TRBV29-1 and TRBJ2-7; TRBD2 matches 7 bases. Germline CDR1 reads SQVTM; CDR2 reads ANQGSEA. This CDR3 has 15 amino acids. With V trimmed by 4 bases and J by 2 bases, 11 bases remained unmatched. DNA of the CDR3: TGCAGCGTTGGAGGGCTAGCGGAAACCCCCTACGAGCAGTACTTC. It is translated as CSVGGLAETPYEQYF.

The V call is TRBV7-9, the J call TRBJ2-7, with 8 bases matching TRBD1. V lost 5 bases to trimming and J lost 5 bases; unmatched junction nucleotides: 8. The CDR3 loop spans 14 amino acids. Germline assignment: CDR1 SEHNR and CDR2 FQNEAQ (reference sequence). The CDR3 reads CASSTDRGLNEQYF. The CDR3 bases are TGTGCCAGCAGCACCGACAGGGGATTAAACGAGCAGTACTTC.

Comments on this clone: A far more abundant clone sits one base away, making this likely a read error. Other DNA sequences of this sample code for an identical CDR3. The chain links TRBV6-1 to TRBJ2-2; D might be TRBD1 (5 bases). Germline V CDR1 and CDR2: MNHNS, SASEGT. The V and J ends lost 9 bases and 7 bases respectively, with 21 bases between them. The CDR3 spans 15 residues. The CDR3 DNA is TGTGCCAGTAGTTCTCTAGACAGTGTCAGCGGGGAGCTGTTTTTT. Translation gives CASSSLDSVSGELFF.

The V call is TRBV5-6, the J call TRBJ2-5; tentatively, D is TRBD1 (6 bases). V was trimmed by 4 bases and J by 5 bases, leaving 12 bases between them. The length of the CDR3 is 13 residues. CDR1 and CDR2 from the germline V gene are SGHDT and YYEEEE. The CDR3 protein is CASSQQGSETQYF. CDR3 coding DNA: TGTGCCAGCAGCCAGCAGGGGTCGGAGACCCAGTACTTC.

The V and J genes are TRBV28 and TRBJ1-3; D remains ambiguous. The CDR3 length is 16 residues. V was cut by 8 bases and J by 4 bases, with 21 bases left in between. The V gene's germline CDR1 is MDHEN and CDR2 SYDVKM. The CDR3 reads CASRRGGQASGNTIYF. The CDR3 DNA is TGTGCCAGCCGCCGTGGAGGGCAGGCGTCAGGAAACACCATATATTTT.

V is TRBV7-2 and J is TRBJ2-7, with 12 bases fitting TRBD2. The germline V gene has CDR1 SGHTA and CDR2 FQGNSA. This CDR3 spans 13 amino acids. The ends lost 4 bases at V and 6 bases at J; junction bases unmatched: 1. In nucleotides, the CDR3 is TGTGCCAGCAGCTGGGGACTAGCGGGCGAGCAGTACTTC. This encodes CASSWGLAGEQYF. The full variable domain, rest sourced from reference TRBV7-2 and TRBJ2-7, is GAGVSQSPSNKVTEKGKDVELRCDPISGHTALYWYRQSLGQGLEFLIYFQGNSAPDKSGLPSDRFSAERTGGSVSTLTIQRTQQEDSAVYLCASSWGLAGEQYFGPGTRLTVT.

This chain joins TRBV5-6 and TRBJ1-1; TRBD1 might be the D (5 bases). CDR3 size: 14 residues. The germline V and J ends were trimmed by 4 bases and 1 base, with 11 bases remaining between them. Germline CDR1 SGHDT, CDR2 YYEEEE. Here the CDR3 reads CASSPGPRNTEAFF. The DNA of the CDR3 is TGTGCCAGCAGCCCGGGGCCAAGGAACACTGAAGCTTTCTTT.

J is TRBJ2-7 and V is TRBV6-1, with 8 bases fitting TRBD1. Germline V gene sequence: CDR1 MNHNS, CDR2 SASEGT. Germline trimming cut 4 bases from V and 3 bases from J; bases unmatched to any gene: 8. The CDR3 loop spans 15 amino acids. DNA of the CDR3: TGTGCCAGCAGTGTGGACAGGGCGTCTCTCTACGAGCAGTACTTC. It specifies CASSVDRASLYEQYF.

This clone was seen ten or more times. Other DNA sequences from this sample encode an identical CDR3 as well. This chain links TRBV28 with TRBJ1-4; no clear D. V lost 10 bases and J 0 bases, leaving 12 bases between the germline ends. Germline assignment: CDR1 MDHEN and CDR2 SYDVKM. The CDR3 extends over 14 amino acids. CDR3 nucleotide sequence: TGTGCCACCCTGCGGGTCGCAACTAATGAAAAACTGTTTTTT. It codes for CATLRVATNEKLFF.

The chain has TRBV2 and TRBJ2-7; 13 positions match TRBD2. CDR3 length: 15 amino acids. The germline gives CDR1 SNHLY, CDR2 FYNNEI. J gave up 4 bases and V 10 bases, and 10 bases lay outside the gene matches. The CDR3 loop is CATRETSGRQYEQYF. The CDR3 DNA sequence: TGTGCCACCAGGGAGACTAGCGGGAGGCAATACGAGCAGTACTTC.

This sequence joins TRBV6-1 and TRBJ2-7; a weak D match, TRBD1 (6 bases). With 7 bases removed from V and 2 bases from J, the gap between germline ends came to 9 bases. Germline V gene lookup returns CDR1 MNHNS and CDR2 SASEGT. The CDR3 is made up of 12 amino acids. The CDR3: CASTTGPYEQYF. The CDR3 DNA follows: TGTGCCAGCACTACAGGGCCCTACGAGCAGTACTTC.

The chain uses TRBV5-3 and TRBJ2-7; D gene ambiguous. TRBV5-3 is noted as an ORF with a role that remains uncertain. With 0 bases removed from V and 3 bases from J, the gap between germline ends came to 16 bases. There are 16 residues in the CDR3. The CDR3 DNA follows: TGTGCCAGAAGCTTGGCGACACCCCCCGTAAACTACGAGCAGTACTTC. It translates to CARSLATPPVNYEQYF.

V and J are TRBV6-5 and TRBJ2-7; 11 bases agree with TRBD2. V dropped 5 bases and J dropped 0; count of bases not matched to a gene: 6. The CDR3 length is 16 residues. CDR1 MNHEY and CDR2 SVGAGI come from the germline V gene. DNA for the CDR3: TGTGCCAGCAGTAACTTAGCGGGAGGGAGCTCCTACGAGCAGTACTTC. It translates to CASSNLAGGSSYEQYF.

The chain has TRBV6-5 and TRBJ2-3; D is possibly TRBD2 (5 bases). Between the trimmed V and J ends, which lost 6 bases and 5 bases, there was a span of 15 bases. This CDR3 region has 14 residues. The V gene's germline CDR1 is MNHEY and CDR2 SVGAGI. CDR3: CASSSRRRGDTQYF. The CDR3 DNA reads as TGTGCCAGCAGCTCTCGCCGTCGGGGAGATACGCAGTATTTT.

A note on this clone: A far more abundant clone sits one base away, making this likely a read error. The V and J genes are TRBV4-1 and TRBJ2-7, with TRBD2 matching over 9 bases. The CDR3 covers 16 residues. Germline CDR1 is MGHRA and CDR2 is YSYEKL. V lost 1 base to trimming and J lost 7 bases; unmatched junction nucleotides: 11. The DNA of the CDR3 is TGCGCCAGCAGCCAAGGCAGACTAGCGGAAGCGGATGAGCAGTACTTC. This encodes CASSQGRLAEADEQYF.

The rearrangement joins TRBV11-2 to TRBJ2-1, with 10 bases identical to TRBD1. The J segment lost 4 bases and the V segment lost 5 bases, leaving 5 bases of the junction unmatched. CDR1 and CDR2 (germline): SGHAT, FQNNGV. The CDR3 has 15 amino acids. For the CDR3, the DNA is TGTGCCAGCAGCGAGGGACAGGGGAATTACAATGAGCAGTTCTTC. It specifies CASSEGQGNYNEQFF.

This clone showed up many times. This chain joins TRBV7-8 and TRBJ2-1; 8 bases map to TRBD2. V dropped 6 bases and J dropped 6; count of bases not matched to a gene: 10. The CDR3 spans 15 residues. CDR1 is SGHVS, CDR2 FQNEAQ, per germline. The CDR3: CASSYRREVPNEQFF. The CDR3 DNA is TGTGCCAGCAGTTACAGGCGGGAGGTTCCCAATGAGCAGTTCTTC.

Notes on this clone: With only one base between it and a far larger clone, this is likely a read error. The genes are TRBV30 and TRBJ1-1; D is unclear. This CDR3 has 18 residues. Trimming took off 2 bases at V and 1 base at J, with 23 bases between the two ends. Per the germline V gene, CDR1 is GTSNPN and CDR2 is SVGIG (reference sequence). CDR3 nucleotide sequence: TGTGCCTGGAGTCCCTCCGGCTTGGGTGGGTTAGGGAACACTGAAGCTTTCTTT. Its protein is CAWSPSGLGGLGNTEAFF. Full variable domain (missing parts from reference TRBV30 and TRBJ1-1): SQTIHQWPATLVQPVGSPLSLECTVEGTSNPNLYWYRQAAGRGLQLLFYSVGIGQISSEVPQNLSASRPQDRQFILSSKKLLLSDSGFYLCAWSPSGLGGLGNTEAFFGQGTRLTVV.

The CDR3 nucleotides are TGTGCCAGCAGTGATGTGGCCGGGACAGCTAAAAACATTCAGTACTTC. It specifies CASSDVAGTAKNIQYF. The rearrangement links TRBV6-1 to TRBJ2-4, with 7 nucleotides matching TRBD1. The CDR3 is 16 amino acids. Unmatched junction bases numbered 9, after V lost 3 bases and J lost 4 bases. The germline V gene encodes CDR1 MNHNS and CDR2 SASEGT.

The chain joins TRBV28 to TRBJ2-1; TRBD2 matches 13 bases. CDR1 is MDHEN, CDR2 SYDVKM, per germline. This CDR3 spans 17 amino acids. The junction had 3 bases not matched to a gene; V was cut back by 1 base and J by 3 bases. The chain's CDR3 is CASSLSGLAGVYNEQFF. DNA for the CDR3: TGTGCCAGCAGTTTATCCGGACTAGCGGGAGTCTACAATGAGCAGTTCTTC.

Note on this clone: The likely explanation is a read error, given a far larger clone one base away. The CDR3 ends on some other residue instead of the conserved phenylalanine or tryptophan, so this is likely a read error. The chain is built from TRBV18 and TRBJ1-1, with TRBD1 as a possible D gene (5 bases). Germline CDR1 and CDR2: KGHSH and LQKENI. Trimming took 2 bases from V and 7 from J, leaving 8 bases between them. The CDR3 is 12 amino acids. The CDR3 loop reads CASSPGQGEAFL. CDR3 coding DNA: TGTGCCAGCTCACCAGGCCAGGGTGAAGCTTTCCTT.

This clone was detected ten times or more. V gene TRBV19 combines with J gene TRBJ2-5; possibly TRBD1 for D (7 bases). Trimming removed 6 bases from V and 2 bases from J, with 10 bases in between. In germline, CDR1 is LNHDA, CDR2 SQIVND (reference sequence). The CDR3 has 13 amino acids. DNA for the CDR3: TGTGCCAGTAGACCAGGGGGGCAAGAGACCCAGTACTTC. This encodes CASRPGGQETQYF.

With regard to this clone: A far larger clone differs by one base, so this is likely a read error. The CDR3 DNA reads as TGTGCCAGCACCCCGTGGTTGACAGGGCCCGAAAAACTGTTTTTT. Translated: CASTPWLTGPEKLFF. V and J are TRBV7-9 and TRBJ1-4, with 7 bases identical to TRBD1. The length of the CDR3 is 15 residues. The V gene end was trimmed by 7 bases and the J gene end by 8 bases; junction bases not matched to a gene: 13. Germline CDR1 is SEHNR and CDR2 is FQNEAQ (reference sequence).

V and J are TRBV15 and TRBJ2-2, with D uncertain. V was cut by 8 bases and J by 5 bases, with 15 bases left in between. The CDR3 is made up of 14 amino acids. The germline gives CDR1 LNHNV, CDR2 YYDKDF (reference sequence). The CDR3 region has the DNA TGTGCCACCCGCTCGAGGTGGGAAACCGGGGAGCTGTTTTTT. Protein product: CATRSRWETGELFF.

This clone has at least ten counts. Other DNA sequences in this sample translate to the same CDR3. V is TRBV7-2 and J is TRBJ1-1; D is undetermined. V dropped 3 bases and J dropped 4 bases, with 6 bases sitting between them. Germline V gene data show CDR1 as SGHTA and CDR2 as FQGNSA. The CDR3 loop spans 12 amino acids. CDR3 residues: CASSFIGTEAFF. The CDR3 DNA sequence: TGTGCCAGCAGCTTTATTGGCACTGAAGCTTTCTTT.